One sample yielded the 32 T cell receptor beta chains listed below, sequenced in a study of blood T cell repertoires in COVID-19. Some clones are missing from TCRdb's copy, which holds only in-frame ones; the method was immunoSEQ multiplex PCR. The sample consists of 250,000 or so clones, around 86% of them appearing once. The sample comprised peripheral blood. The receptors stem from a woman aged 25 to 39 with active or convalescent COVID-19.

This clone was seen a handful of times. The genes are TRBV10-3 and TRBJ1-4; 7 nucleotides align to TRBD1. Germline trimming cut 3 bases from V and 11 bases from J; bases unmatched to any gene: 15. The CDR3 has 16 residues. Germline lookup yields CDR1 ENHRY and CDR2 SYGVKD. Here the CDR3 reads CAISDPDRDSHGKLFF. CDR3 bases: TGTGCCATCAGTGACCCCGACAGGGACAGTCACGGGAAACTGTTTTTT.

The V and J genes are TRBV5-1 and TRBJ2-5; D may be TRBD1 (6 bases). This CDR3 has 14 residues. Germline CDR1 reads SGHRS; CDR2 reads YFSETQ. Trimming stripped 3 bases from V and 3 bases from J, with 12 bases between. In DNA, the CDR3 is TGCGCCAGCAGCTCGACAGGACTTAAAGAGACCCAGTACTTC. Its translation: CASSSTGLKETQYF.

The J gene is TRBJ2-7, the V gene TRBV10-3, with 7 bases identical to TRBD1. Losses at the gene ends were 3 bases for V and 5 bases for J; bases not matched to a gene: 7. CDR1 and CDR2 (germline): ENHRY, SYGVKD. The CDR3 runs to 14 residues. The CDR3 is CAISETGQVHEQYF. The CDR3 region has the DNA TGTGCCATCAGTGAAACCGGACAGGTTCACGAGCAGTACTTC.

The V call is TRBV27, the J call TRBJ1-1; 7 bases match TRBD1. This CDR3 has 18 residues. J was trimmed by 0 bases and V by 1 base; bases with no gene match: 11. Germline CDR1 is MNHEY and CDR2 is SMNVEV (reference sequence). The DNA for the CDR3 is TGTGCCAGCAGTTTATACCCACCGGGACAGCAAATGAACACTGAAGCTTTCTTT. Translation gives CASSLYPPGQQMNTEAFF.

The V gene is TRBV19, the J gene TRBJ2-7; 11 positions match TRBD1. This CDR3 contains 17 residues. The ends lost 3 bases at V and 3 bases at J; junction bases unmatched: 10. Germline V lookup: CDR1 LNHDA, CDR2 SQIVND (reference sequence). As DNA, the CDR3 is TGTGCCAGTAGTATCCGACCCCCGGGACAGGGGGTCTACGAGCAGTACTTC. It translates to CASSIRPPGQGVYEQYF. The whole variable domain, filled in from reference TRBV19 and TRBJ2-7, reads DGGITQSPKYLFRKEGQNVTLSCEQNLNHDAMYWYRQDPGQGLRLIYYSQIVNDFQKGDIAEGYSVSREKKESFPLTVTSAQKNPTAFYLCASSIRPPGQGVYEQYFGPGTRLTVT.

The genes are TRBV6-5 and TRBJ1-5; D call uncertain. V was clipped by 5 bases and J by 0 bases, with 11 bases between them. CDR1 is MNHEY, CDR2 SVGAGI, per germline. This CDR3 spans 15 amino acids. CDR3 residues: CASSLGPYSNQPQHF. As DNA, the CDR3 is TGTGCCAGCAGTCTTGGGCCCTATAGCAATCAGCCCCAGCATTTT.

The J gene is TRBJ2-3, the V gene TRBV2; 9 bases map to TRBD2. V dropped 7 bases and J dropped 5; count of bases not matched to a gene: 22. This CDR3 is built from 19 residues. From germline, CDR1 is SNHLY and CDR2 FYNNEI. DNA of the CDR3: TGTGCCAGCACGGTGCAGCCACTCGCGGGGGGGCCGGGGGGAGATACGCAGTATTTT. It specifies CASTVQPLAGGPGGDTQYF.

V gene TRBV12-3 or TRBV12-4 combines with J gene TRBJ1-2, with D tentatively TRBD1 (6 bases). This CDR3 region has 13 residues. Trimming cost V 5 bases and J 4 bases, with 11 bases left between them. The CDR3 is CASSKLRGYGYTF. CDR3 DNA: TGTGCCAGCAGTAAACTCAGGGGCTATGGCTACACCTTC.

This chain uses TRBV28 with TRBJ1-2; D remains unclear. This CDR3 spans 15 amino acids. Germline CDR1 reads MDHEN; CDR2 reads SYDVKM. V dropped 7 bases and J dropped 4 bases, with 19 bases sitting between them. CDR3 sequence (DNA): TGTGCCAGCACCCCTTTCGGGATCCTGGGCTATGGCTACACCTTC. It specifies CASTPFGILGYGYTF.

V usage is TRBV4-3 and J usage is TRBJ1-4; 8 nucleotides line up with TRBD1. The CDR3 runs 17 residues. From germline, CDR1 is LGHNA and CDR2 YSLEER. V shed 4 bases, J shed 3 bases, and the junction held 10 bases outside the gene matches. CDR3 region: CASSRGQGFHSNEKLFF. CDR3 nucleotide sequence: TGCGCCAGCAGCCGAGGACAGGGATTTCATTCTAATGAAAAACTGTTTTTT.

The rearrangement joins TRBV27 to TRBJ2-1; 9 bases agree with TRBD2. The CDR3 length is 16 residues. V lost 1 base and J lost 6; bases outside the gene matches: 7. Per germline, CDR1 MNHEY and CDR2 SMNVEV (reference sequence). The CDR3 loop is CASSLFGGGAPNEQFF. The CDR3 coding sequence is TGTGCCAGCAGTTTATTTGGCGGGGGGGCCCCCAATGAGCAGTTCTTC.

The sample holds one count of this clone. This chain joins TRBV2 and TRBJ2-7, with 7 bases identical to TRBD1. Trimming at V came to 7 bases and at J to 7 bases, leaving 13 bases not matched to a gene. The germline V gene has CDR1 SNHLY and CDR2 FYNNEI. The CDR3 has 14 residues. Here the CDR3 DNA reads TGTGCCAGCACCCTTGGACAGCCCAGGGGGGAGCAGTACTTC. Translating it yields CASTLGQPRGEQYF.

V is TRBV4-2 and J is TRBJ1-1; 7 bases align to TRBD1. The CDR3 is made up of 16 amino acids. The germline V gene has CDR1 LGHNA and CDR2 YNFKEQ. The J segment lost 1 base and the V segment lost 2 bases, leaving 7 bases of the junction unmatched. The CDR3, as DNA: TGTGCCAGCAGCCAACCCGACAGGGCGCCGAACACTGAAGCTTTCTTT. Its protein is CASSQPDRAPNTEAFF.

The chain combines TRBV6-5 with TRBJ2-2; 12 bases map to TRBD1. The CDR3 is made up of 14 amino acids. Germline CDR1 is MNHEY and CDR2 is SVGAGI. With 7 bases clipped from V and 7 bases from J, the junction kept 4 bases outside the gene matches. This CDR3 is CASNRDRGHGELFF. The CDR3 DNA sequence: TGTGCCAGCAATAGGGACAGGGGGCACGGGGAGCTGTTTTTT.

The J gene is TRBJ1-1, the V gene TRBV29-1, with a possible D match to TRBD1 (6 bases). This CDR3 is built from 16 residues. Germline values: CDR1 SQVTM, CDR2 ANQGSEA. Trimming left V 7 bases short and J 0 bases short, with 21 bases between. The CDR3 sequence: CSARSTGLSMNTEAFF. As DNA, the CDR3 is TGCAGCGCTAGGAGTACAGGGTTATCGATGAACACTGAAGCTTTCTTT.

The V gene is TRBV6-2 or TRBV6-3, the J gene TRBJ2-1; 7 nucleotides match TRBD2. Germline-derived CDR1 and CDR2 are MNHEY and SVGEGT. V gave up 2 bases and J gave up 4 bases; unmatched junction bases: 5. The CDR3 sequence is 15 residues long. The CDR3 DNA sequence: TGTGCCAGCAGTTACCCAGCGGGGTTTTACAATGAGCAGTTCTTC. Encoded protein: CASSYPAGFYNEQFF.

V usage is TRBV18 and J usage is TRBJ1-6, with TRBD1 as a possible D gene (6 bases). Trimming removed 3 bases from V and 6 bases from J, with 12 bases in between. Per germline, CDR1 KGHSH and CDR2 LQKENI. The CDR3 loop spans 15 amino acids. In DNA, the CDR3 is TGTGCCAGCTCACCTAGGGGGGGCGGTAATTCACCCCTCCACTTT. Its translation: CASSPRGGGNSPLHF. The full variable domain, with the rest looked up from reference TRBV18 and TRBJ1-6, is NAGVMQNPRHLVRRRGQEARLRCSPMKGHSHVYWYRQLPEEGLKFMVYLQKENIIDESGMPKERFSAEFPKEGPSILRIQQVVRGDSAAYFCASSPRGGGNSPLHFGNGTRLTVT.

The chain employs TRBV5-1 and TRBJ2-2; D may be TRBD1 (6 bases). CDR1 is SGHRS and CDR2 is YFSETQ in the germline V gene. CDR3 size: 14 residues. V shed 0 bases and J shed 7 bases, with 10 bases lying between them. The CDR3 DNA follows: TGCGCCAGCAGCTTGGGGGGGCCTGGCGGGGAGCTGTTTTTT. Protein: CASSLGGPGGELFF. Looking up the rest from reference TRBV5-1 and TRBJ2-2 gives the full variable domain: KAGVTQTPRYLIKTRGQQVTLSCSPISGHRSVSWYQQTPGQGLQFLFEYFSETQRNKGNFPGRFSGRQFSNSRSEMNVSTLELGDSALYLCASSLGGPGGELFFGEGSRLTVL.

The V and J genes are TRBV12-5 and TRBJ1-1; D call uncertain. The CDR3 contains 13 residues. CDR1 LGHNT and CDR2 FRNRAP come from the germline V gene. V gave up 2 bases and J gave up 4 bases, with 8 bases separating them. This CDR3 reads CASGLHSGTEAFF. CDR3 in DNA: TGTGCTAGTGGTTTGCATAGCGGCACTGAAGCTTTCTTT.

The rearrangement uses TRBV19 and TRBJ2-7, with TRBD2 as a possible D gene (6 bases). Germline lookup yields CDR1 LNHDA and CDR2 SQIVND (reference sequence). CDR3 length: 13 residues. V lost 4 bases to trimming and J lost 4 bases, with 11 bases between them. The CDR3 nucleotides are TGTGCCAGTAGTAGCGGGATCAAATACGAGCAGTACTTC. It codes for CASSSGIKYEQYF.

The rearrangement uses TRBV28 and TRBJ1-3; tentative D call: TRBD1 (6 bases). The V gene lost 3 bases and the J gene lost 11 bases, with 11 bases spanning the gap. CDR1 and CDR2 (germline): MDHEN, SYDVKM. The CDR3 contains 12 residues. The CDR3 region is CASSFRTAAIYF. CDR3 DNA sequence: TGTGCCAGCAGTTTCAGGACAGCAGCCATATATTTT.

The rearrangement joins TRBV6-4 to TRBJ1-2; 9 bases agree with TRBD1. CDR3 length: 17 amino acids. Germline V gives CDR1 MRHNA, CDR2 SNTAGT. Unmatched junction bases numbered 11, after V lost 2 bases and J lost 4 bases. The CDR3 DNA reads TGTGCCAGCAGTGACCCGGCGAATGGACAGGGGATCTATGGCTACACCTTC. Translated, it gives CASSDPANGQGIYGYTF.

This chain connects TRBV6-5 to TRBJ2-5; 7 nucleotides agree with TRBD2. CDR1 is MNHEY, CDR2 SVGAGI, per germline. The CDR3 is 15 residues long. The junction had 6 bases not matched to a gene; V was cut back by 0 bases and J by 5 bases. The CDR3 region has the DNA TGTGCCAGCAGTTACTCGGGGAAGCGGGGTGAGACCCAGTACTTC. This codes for CASSYSGKRGETQYF.

CDR3: CASSFPSGVGYTF. The CDR3 DNA follows: TGTGCCAGCAGCTTCCCTTCCGGGGTCGGCTACACCTTC. The gene calls are TRBV7-3 and TRBJ1-2, with D uncertain. CDR1 is SGHTA, CDR2 FQGTGA, per germline. V dropped 3 bases and J dropped 8 bases, with 13 bases sitting between them. The CDR3 runs to 13 residues. Using reference TRBV7-3 and TRBJ1-2 for the parts outside the CDR3, the full variable domain is GAGVSQTPSNKVTEKGKYVELRCDPISGHTALYWYRQSLGQGPEFLIYFQGTGAADDSGLPNDRFFAVRPEGSVSTLKIQRTERGDSAVYLCASSFPSGVGYTFGSGTRLTVV.

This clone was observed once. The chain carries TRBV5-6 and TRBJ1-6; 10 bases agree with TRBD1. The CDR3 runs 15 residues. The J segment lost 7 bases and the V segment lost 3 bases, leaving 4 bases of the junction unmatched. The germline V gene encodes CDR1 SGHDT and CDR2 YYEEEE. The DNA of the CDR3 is TGTGCCAGCAGCTCGCCGGGACAGGGGAATTCACCCCTCCACTTT. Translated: CASSSPGQGNSPLHF.

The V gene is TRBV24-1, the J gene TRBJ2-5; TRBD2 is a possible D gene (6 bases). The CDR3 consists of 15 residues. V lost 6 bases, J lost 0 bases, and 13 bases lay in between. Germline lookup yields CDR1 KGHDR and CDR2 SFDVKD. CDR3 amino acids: CATSPGELNQETQYF. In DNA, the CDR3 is TGTGCCACCAGTCCGGGAGAATTAAACCAAGAGACCCAGTACTTC.

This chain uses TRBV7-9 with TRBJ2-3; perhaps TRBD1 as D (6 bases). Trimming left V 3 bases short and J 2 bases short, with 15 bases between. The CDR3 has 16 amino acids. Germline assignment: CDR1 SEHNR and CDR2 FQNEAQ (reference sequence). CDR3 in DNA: TGTGCCAGCAGCTTCAGACAGGTGCAGGACACAGATACGCAGTATTTT. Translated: CASSFRQVQDTDTQYF.

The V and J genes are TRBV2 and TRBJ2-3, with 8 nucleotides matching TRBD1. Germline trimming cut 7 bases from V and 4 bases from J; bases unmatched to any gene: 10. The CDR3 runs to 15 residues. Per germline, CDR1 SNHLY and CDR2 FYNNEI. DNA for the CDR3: TGTGCCAGCATCGCCCCACACAGGGGGGCAGATACGCAGTATTTT. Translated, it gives CASIAPHRGADTQYF. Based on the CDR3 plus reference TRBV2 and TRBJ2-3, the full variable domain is EPEVTQTPSHQVTQMGQEVILRCVPISNHLYFYWYRQILGQKVEFLVSFYNNEISEKSEIFDDQFSVERPDGSNFTLKIRSTKLEDSAMYFCASIAPHRGADTQYFGPGTRLTVL.

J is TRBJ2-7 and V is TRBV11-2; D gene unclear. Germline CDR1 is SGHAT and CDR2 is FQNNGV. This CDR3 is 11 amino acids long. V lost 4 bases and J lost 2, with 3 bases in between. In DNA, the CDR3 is TGTGCCAGCAGCTCTACCTACGAGCAGTACTTC. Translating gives CASSSTYEQYF.

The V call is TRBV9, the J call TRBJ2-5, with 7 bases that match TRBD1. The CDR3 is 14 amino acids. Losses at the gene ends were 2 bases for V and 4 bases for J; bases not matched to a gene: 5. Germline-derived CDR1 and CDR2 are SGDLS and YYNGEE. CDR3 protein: CASSVRQGGETQYF. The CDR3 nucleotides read TGTGCCAGCAGCGTCCGACAGGGCGGAGAGACCCAGTACTTC.

The CDR3 DNA reads as TGCGCCAGCAGCCAAGATCCGGGACAGGGTCAGCCCCAGCATTTT. Translated, it gives CASSQDPGQGQPQHF. This sequence joins TRBV4-3 and TRBJ1-5, with 9 bases matching TRBD1. V lost 0 bases to trimming and J lost 6 bases; unmatched junction nucleotides: 3. This CDR3 is 15 amino acids long. The V gene's germline CDR1 is LGHNA and CDR2 YSLEER.

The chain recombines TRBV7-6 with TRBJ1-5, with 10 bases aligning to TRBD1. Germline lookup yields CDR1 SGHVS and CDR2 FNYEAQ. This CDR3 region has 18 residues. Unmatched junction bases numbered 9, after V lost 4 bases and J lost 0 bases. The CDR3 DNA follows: TGTGCCAGCAGCTCCGCCGGGACAGGGGAGTATAGCAATCAGCCCCAGCATTTT. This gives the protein CASSSAGTGEYSNQPQHF.